This T cell receptor (beta chain) was profiled in a study of human T cells and chemical hapten exposure. One entry per CDR3 protein, called by TCRdb with MiXCR from the RACE reads. Seen here are roughly 97,000 distinct CDR3 sequences, roughly a quarter observed once, and the top ten hold about 9.4%. Time point here: patch test 3, about 24 weeks after DPC sensitization. Specified treatment: therapeutic diphenylcyclopropenone sensitization with weekly scalp DPC. CDR1 MNHEY and CDR2 SMNVEV come from the germline V gene (reference sequence). The CDR3 runs 19 residues. V lost 3 bases and J lost 4; bases outside the gene matches: 13.

Sequences were derived from whole blood, sampled in connection with sensitization to the hapten diphenylcyclopropenone (DPC). The sequence was obtained from a man in his forties with alopecia areata. Some clones in this sample may be carry-over from other donors' samples. The chain joins TRBV27 to TRBJ2-2, with 11 bases fitting TRBD2. CDR3 DNA sequence: TGTGCCAGCAGTTTCAGACTAGCGGGATACACAAGGAGCACCGGGGAGCTGTTTTTT. Translation: CASSFRLAGYTRSTGELFF.